The sequence of this T cell receptor beta chain was determined in a study of CD4 and CD8 cells across lung adenocarcinoma regions. As concerns this clonotype: The germline gene is not matched at one end of the junction; a read error may be the cause.

Germline-derived CDR1 and CDR2 are WSHSY and SAAADI. The CDR3 extends over 15 amino acids. The patients had localized lung adenocarcinoma, a non-small cell subtype. TCRdb independently ran MiXCR on the PCR reads; one entry per CDR3 protein. The sample holds 20,000 to 30,000 distinct CDR3 sequences, approximately 52% seen once. Material for sequencing was CD4+ T cells from the center of a lung tumor. The rearrangement joins TRBV10-2 to TRBJ2-3; tentatively, D is TRBD1 (5 bases). The TCR originated in a male donor with lung adenocarcinoma. The CD4 and CD8 labels of this study may be unreliable. The DNA of the CDR3 is TGCGCCAGGTCCCCACAGGTTGCGAGCACAGGTACGCAGTTTTTT. It encodes CARSPQVASTGTQFF.